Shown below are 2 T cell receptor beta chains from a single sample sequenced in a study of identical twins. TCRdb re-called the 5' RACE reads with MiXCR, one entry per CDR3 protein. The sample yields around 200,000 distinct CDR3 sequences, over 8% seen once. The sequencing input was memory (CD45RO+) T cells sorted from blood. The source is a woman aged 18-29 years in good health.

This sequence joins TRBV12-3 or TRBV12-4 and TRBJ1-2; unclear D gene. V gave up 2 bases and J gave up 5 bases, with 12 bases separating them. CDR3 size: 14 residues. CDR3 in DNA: TGTGCCAGCAGTTTACATACACGAACTTATGGCTACACCTTC. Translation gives CASSLHTRTYGYTF.

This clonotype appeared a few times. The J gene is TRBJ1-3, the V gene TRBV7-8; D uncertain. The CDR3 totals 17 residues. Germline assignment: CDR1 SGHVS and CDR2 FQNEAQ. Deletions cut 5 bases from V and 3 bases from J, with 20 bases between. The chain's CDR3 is CASSPLTEGFFGNTIYF. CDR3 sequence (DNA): TGTGCCAGCAGCCCATTAACCGAGGGTTTTTTTGGAAACACCATATATTTT.